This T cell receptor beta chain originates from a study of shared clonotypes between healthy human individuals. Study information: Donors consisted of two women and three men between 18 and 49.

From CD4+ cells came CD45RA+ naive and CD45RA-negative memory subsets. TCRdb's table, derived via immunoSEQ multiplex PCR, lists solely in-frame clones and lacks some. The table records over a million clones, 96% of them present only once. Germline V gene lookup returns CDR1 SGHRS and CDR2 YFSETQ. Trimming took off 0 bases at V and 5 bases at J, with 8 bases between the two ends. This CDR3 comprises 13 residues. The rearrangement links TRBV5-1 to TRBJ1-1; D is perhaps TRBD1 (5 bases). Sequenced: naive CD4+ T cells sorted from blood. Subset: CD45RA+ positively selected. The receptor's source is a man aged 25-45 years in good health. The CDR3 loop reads CASSLVGVTEAFF. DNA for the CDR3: TGCGCCAGCAGCTTGGTAGGGGTTACTGAAGCTTTCTTT. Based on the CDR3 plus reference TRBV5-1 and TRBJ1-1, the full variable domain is KAGVTQTPRYLIKTRGQQVTLSCSPISGHRSVSWYQQTPGQGLQFLFEYFSETQRNKGNFPGRFSGRQFSNSRSEMNVSTLELGDSALYLCASSLVGVTEAFFGQGTRLTVV.